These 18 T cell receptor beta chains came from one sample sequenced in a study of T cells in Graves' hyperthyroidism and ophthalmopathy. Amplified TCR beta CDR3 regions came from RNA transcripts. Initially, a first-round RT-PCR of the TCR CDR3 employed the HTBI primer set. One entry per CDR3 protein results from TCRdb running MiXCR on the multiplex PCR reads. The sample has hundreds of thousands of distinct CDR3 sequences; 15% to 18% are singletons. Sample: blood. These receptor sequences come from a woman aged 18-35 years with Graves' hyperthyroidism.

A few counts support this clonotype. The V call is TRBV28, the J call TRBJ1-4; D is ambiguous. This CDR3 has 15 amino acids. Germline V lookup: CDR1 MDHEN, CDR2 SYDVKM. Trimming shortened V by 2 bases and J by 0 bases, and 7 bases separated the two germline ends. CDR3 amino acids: CASSLLRTTNEKLFF. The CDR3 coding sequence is TGTGCCAGCAGTTTACTCCGAACAACTAATGAAAAACTGTTTTTT.

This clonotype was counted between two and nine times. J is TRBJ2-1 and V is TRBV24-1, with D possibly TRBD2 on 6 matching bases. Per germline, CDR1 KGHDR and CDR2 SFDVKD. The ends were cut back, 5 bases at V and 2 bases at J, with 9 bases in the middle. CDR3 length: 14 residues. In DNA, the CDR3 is TGTGCCACCAGTGCAGCGGGCCCCTACAATGAGCAGTTCTTC. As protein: CATSAAGPYNEQFF.

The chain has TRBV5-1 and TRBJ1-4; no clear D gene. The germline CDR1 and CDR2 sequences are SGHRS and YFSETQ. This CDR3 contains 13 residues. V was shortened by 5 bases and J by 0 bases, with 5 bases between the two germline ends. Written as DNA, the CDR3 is TGCGCCAGCAGGTTCACAACTAATGAAAAACTGTTTTTT. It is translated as CASRFTTNEKLFF. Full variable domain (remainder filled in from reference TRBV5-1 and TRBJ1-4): KAGVTQTPRYLIKTRGQQVTLSCSPISGHRSVSWYQQTPGQGLQFLFEYFSETQRNKGNFPGRFSGRQFSNSRSEMNVSTLELGDSALYLCASRFTTNEKLFFGSGTQLSVL.

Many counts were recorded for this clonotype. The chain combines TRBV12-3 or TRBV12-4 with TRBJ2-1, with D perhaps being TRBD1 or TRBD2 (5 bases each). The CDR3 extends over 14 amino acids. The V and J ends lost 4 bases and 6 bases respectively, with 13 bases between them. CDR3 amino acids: CASSSGTETNEQFF. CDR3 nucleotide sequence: TGTGCCAGCAGTTCCGGGACGGAGACCAATGAGCAGTTCTTC.

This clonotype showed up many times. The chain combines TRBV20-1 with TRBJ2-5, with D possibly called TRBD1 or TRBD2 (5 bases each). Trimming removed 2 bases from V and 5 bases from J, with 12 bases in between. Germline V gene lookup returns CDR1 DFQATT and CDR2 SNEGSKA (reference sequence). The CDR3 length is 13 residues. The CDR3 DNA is TGCAGTGCTAGATTAGGGACCTGGGAGACCCAGTACTTC. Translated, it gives CSARLGTWETQYF.

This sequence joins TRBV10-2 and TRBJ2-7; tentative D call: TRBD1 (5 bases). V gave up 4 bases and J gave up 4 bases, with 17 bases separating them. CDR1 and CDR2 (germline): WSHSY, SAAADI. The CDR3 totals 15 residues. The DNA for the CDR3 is TGCGCCAGCAGTGCCTGGGGCAGCGCCGATTACGAGCAGTACTTC. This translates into CASSAWGSADYEQYF.

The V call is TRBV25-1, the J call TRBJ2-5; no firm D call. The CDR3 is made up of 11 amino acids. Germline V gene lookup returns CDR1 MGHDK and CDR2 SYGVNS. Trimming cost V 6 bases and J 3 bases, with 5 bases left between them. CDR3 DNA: TGTGCCAGCAGGGCTAAAGAGACCCAGTACTTC. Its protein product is CASRAKETQYF.

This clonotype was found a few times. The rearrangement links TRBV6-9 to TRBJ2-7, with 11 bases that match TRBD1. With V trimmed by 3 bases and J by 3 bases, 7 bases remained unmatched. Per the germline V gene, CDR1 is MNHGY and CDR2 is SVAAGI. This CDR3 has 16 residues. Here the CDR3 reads CASSYGAGTGGYEQYF. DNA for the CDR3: TGTGCCAGCAGTTACGGCGCCGGGACAGGGGGCTACGAGCAGTACTTC.

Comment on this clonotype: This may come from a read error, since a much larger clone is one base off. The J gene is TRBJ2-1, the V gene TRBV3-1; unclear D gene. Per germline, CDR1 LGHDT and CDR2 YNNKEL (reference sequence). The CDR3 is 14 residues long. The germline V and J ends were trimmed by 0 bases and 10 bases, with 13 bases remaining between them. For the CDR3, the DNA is TGTGCCAGCAGCCAAGACTGGAGCTTAAACGAGCAGTTCTTC. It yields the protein CASSQDWSLNEQFF.

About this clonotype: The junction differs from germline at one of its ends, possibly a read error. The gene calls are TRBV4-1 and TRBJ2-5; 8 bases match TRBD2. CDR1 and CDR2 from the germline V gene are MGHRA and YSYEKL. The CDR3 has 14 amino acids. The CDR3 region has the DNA TGCGCCAGCAGCCAAGAACCTCTAGCGGGCTCTCTGAACTTC. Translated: CASSQEPLAGSLNF.

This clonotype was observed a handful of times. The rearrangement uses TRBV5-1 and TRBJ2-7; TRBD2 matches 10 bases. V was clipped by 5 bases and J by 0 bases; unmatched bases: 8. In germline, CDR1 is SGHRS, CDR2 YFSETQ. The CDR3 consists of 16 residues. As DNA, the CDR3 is TGCGCCAGCAGACCCGTGCTAGCGGGAGACTCCTACGAGCAGTACTTC. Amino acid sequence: CASRPVLAGDSYEQYF.

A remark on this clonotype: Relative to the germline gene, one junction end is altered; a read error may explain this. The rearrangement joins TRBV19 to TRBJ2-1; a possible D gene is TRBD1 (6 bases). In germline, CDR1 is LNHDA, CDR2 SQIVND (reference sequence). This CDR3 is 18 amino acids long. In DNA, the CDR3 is TGTGCCAGTAGTATAGACCAAGTCAGGGGTTCGTCCTACAATAAGCAGTTCTTC. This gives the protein CASSIDQVRGSSYNKQFF.

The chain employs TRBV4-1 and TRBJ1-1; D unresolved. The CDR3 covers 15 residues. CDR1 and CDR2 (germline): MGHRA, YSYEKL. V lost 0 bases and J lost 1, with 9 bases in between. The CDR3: CASSQEAGQNTEAFF. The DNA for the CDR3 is TGCGCCAGCAGCCAAGAGGCTGGTCAGAACACTGAAGCTTTCTTT.

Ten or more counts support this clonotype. The DNA for the CDR3 is TGCGCCAGCAGTGAACAGGAGAACACTGAAGCTTTCTTT. This encodes CASSEQENTEAFF. The rearrangement uses TRBV5-1 and TRBJ1-1; D might be TRBD1 (5 bases). V gave up 5 bases and J gave up 1 base, with 9 bases separating them. Germline-derived CDR1 and CDR2 are SGHRS and YFSETQ. This CDR3 contains 13 residues. Looking up the rest from reference TRBV5-1 and TRBJ1-1 gives the full variable domain: KAGVTQTPRYLIKTRGQQVTLSCSPISGHRSVSWYQQTPGQGLQFLFEYFSETQRNKGNFPGRFSGRQFSNSRSEMNVSTLELGDSALYLCASSEQENTEAFFGQGTRLTVV.

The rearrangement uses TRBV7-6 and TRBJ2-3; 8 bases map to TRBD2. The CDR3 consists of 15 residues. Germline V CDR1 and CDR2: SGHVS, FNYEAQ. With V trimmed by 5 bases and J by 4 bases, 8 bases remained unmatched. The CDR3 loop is CASSLDGGAADTQYF. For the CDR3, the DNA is TGTGCCAGCAGCCTTGACGGGGGGGCCGCAGATACGCAGTATTTT. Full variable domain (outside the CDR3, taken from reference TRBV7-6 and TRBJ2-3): GAGVSQSPRYKVTKRGQDVALRCDPISGHVSLYWYRQALGQGPEFLTYFNYEAQQDKSGLPNDRFSAERPEGSISTLTIQRTEQRDSAMYRCASSLDGGAADTQYFGPGTRLTVL.

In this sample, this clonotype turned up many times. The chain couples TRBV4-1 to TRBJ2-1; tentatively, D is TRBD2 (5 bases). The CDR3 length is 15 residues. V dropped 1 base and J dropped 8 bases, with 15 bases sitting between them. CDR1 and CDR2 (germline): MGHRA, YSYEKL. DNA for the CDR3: TGCGCCAGCAGCCAAGGATCACGAGGGAGTCATGAGCAGTTCTTC. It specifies CASSQGSRGSHEQFF.

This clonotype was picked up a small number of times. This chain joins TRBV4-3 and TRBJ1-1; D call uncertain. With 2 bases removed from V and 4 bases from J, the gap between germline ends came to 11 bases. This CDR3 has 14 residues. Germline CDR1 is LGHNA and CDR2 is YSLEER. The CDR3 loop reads CASSQYGGSTEAFF. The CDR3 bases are TGCGCCAGCAGCCAATATGGTGGTTCCACTGAAGCTTTCTTT.

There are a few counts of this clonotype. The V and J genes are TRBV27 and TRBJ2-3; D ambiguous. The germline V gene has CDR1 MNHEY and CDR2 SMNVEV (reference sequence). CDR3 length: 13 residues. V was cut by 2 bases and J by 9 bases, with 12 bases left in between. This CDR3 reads CASSLVETPTQYF. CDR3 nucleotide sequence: TGTGCCAGCAGTTTAGTCGAGACCCCAACGCAGTATTTT.